Described below is a single T cell receptor (beta chain) sequence and its context. This entry belongs to a study of CD8 T cells in Susac syndrome. Isolation of CD8+ and CD4+ T cells was performed negatively, whereas enrichment of TEMRA cells was done by FACS. With random hexamers, roughly 0.5 to 1 ug RNA was reverse transcribed. TCRdb ran MiXCR on the immunoSEQ multiplex PCR reads and lists one entry per CDR3 protein. Of about 140,000 distinct CDR3 sequences listed, 94% are singletons. Looked up from germline, CDR1 is SGHTA and CDR2 is FQGNSA. The CDR3 length is 12 residues. V gave up 2 bases and J gave up 7 bases, with 9 bases separating them.

The origin of this receptor is a human donor in good health. The chain has TRBV7-2 and TRBJ2-7; D might be TRBD2 (5 bases). The sequenced material came from CD8+ T cells from PBMCs. The DNA of the CDR3 is TGTGCCAGCAGCTTACCGGGGTGGGAGCAGTACTTC. Amino acids: CASSLPGWEQYF.